Below, 15 T cell receptor beta chains from the same sample are listed, as sequenced in a study of blood T cell repertoires in COVID-19. Measured with immunoSEQ multiplex PCR; TCRdb has only the in-frame clones, and not every one. The sample has 250,000 to 350,000 clones, roughly 90% seen once. Material for sequencing was PBMCs or T cells enriched from blood (not recorded which). Receptors were obtained from a woman aged 45 to 65 who had been exposed to COVID-19.

This rearrangement joins TRBV2 to TRBJ1-2, with 9 bases aligning to TRBD1. With 8 bases clipped from V and 3 bases from J, the junction kept 10 bases outside the gene matches. In germline, CDR1 is SNHLY, CDR2 FYNNEI. The CDR3 is made up of 15 amino acids. The CDR3 loop reads CASQHRDRAHYGYTF. DNA for the CDR3: TGTGCCAGCCAACACCGGGACAGGGCGCACTATGGCTACACCTTC.

CDR3 DNA sequence: TGCGCCAGCCACAAGCGAAGCACAGATACGCAGTATTTT. Translating gives CASHKRSTDTQYF. The genes are TRBV5-1 and TRBJ2-3, with no clear D. Germline V CDR1 and CDR2: SGHRS, YFSETQ. The V end lost 7 bases, the J end lost 0 bases, and 9 bases lay between the germline ends. The CDR3 extends over 13 amino acids. The complete variable domain, with remaining parts taken from reference TRBV5-1 and TRBJ2-3, reads KAGVTQTPRYLIKTRGQQVTLSCSPISGHRSVSWYQQTPGQGLQFLFEYFSETQRNKGNFPGRFSGRQFSNSRSEMNVSTLELGDSALYLCASHKRSTDTQYFGPGTRLTVL.

This rearrangement joins TRBV29-1 to TRBJ1-2, with D maybe TRBD1 (5 bases). This CDR3 is built from 17 residues. V was clipped by 0 bases and J by 6 bases, with 23 bases between them. The germline gives CDR1 SQVTM, CDR2 ANQGSEA. The CDR3 nucleotides are TGCAGCGTTGAAGATCAGGGATGGGGCAGGGAGGTAGATGGCTACACCTTC. Its translation: CSVEDQGWGREVDGYTF.

CDR3 sequence (DNA): TGTGCCAGCAGTTCGCACCGACAGGGTGACCTGCCTGGCTACACCTTC. Its translation is CASSSHRQGDLPGYTF. J is TRBJ1-2 and V is TRBV28; 7 bases map to TRBD1. The CDR3 runs to 16 residues. The V gene's germline CDR1 is MDHEN and CDR2 SYDVKM. V shed 4 bases and J 7 bases; nucleotides not matched to a gene: 15.

This clone was seen a few times. The J gene is TRBJ2-7, the V gene TRBV4-2, with D maybe TRBD2 (7 bases). V was shortened by 1 base and J by 1 base, with 14 bases between the two germline ends. The CDR3 is 16 residues long. In germline, CDR1 is LGHNA, CDR2 YNFKEQ. The CDR3 nucleotides are TGTGCCAGCAGCCAAGCCGGGCGGGGGCCTTCCTACGAGCAGTACTTC. Its translation is CASSQAGRGPSYEQYF.

DNA for the CDR3: TGTGCCACGGGGAAAGCCACAGATACGCAGTATTTT. Amino acids: CATGKATDTQYF. The V and J genes are TRBV19 and TRBJ2-3, with D possibly being TRBD2 (5 bases). Germline V gene sequence: CDR1 LNHDA, CDR2 SQIVND (reference sequence). This CDR3 region has 12 residues. The ends were cut back, 10 bases at V and 2 bases at J, with 10 bases in the middle.

The rearrangement joins TRBV11-2 to TRBJ1-6; D remains ambiguous. Germline loops: CDR1 SGHAT, CDR2 FQNNGV. The CDR3 contains 15 residues. V shed 1 base and J shed 2 bases, with 6 bases lying between them. CDR3 in amino acids: CASSLGQTYNSPLHF. CDR3 DNA sequence: TGTGCCAGCAGCTTAGGTCAGACCTATAATTCACCCCTCCACTTT.

The chain has TRBV5-4 and TRBJ2-2; D is unresolved. The CDR3 has 13 amino acids. V lost 4 bases and J lost 2, with 6 bases in between. CDR1 and CDR2 (germline): SGHNT, YYREEE (reference sequence). The CDR3 nucleotides are TGTGCCAGCAGCGCCACTAACACCGGGGAGCTGTTTTTT. Encoded protein: CASSATNTGELFF.

This clone has just a few counts. The chain couples TRBV7-9 to TRBJ1-2, with 9 bases lining up with TRBD1. The germline V gene has CDR1 SEHNR and CDR2 FQNEAQ (reference sequence). This CDR3 comprises 17 residues. J gave up 7 bases and V 2 bases, and 14 bases lay outside the gene matches. CDR3 nucleotides: TGTGCCAGCAGCTTACGGATGGGATCTACAGGGGGCCGTGGCTACACCTTC. It specifies CASSLRMGSTGGRGYTF.

The chain recombines TRBV18 with TRBJ1-1, with 7 bases identical to TRBD1. Germline V gene sequence: CDR1 KGHSH, CDR2 LQKENI. J was trimmed by 6 bases and V by 2 bases; bases with no gene match: 12. This CDR3 is built from 16 residues. CDR3: CASSPATGLVKAEAFF. The DNA for the CDR3 is TGTGCCAGCTCACCAGCGACAGGGTTAGTTAAAGCTGAAGCTTTCTTT. Variable domain in full (rest from reference TRBV18 and TRBJ1-1): NAGVMQNPRHLVRRRGQEARLRCSPMKGHSHVYWYRQLPEEGLKFMVYLQKENIIDESGMPKERFSAEFPKEGPSILRIQQVVRGDSAAYFCASSPATGLVKAEAFFGQGTRLTVV.

The rearrangement joins TRBV15 to TRBJ1-2; TRBD1 is a possible D gene (5 bases). This CDR3 has 14 residues. The germline V gene encodes CDR1 LNHNV and CDR2 YYDKDF (reference sequence). V was cut by 0 bases and J by 4 bases, with 9 bases left in between. In nucleotides, the CDR3 is TGTGCCACCAGCAGAGATCAAGGGGCCTATGGCTACACCTTC. Translated: CATSRDQGAYGYTF.

The V gene is TRBV10-3, the J gene TRBJ2-2; D is perhaps TRBD2 (5 bases). V gave up 6 bases and J gave up 3 bases, with 17 bases separating them. Germline-derived CDR1 and CDR2 are ENHRY and SYGVKD. The CDR3 has 16 residues. DNA of the CDR3: TGTGCCATCAGAAGTAAAGGAGGTGGTGACACCGGGGAGCTGTTTTTT. It encodes CAIRSKGGGDTGELFF.

This chain connects TRBV28 to TRBJ1-5; weak D call: TRBD1 (6 bases). Trimming took off 3 bases at V and 0 bases at J, with 18 bases between the two ends. The CDR3 runs to 18 residues. Germline V lookup: CDR1 MDHEN, CDR2 SYDVKM. The CDR3 region is CASSLPGGQTHSNQPQHF. DNA of the CDR3: TGTGCCAGCAGTTTGCCCGGGGGGCAGACGCATAGCAATCAGCCCCAGCATTTT.

The J gene is TRBJ2-7, the V gene TRBV6-5; TRBD2 might be the D (6 bases). CDR1 MNHEY and CDR2 SVGAGI come from the germline V gene. The V end lost 3 bases, the J end lost 4 bases, and 16 bases lay between the germline ends. The CDR3 totals 15 residues. The CDR3 here is CASSYFGAGYYEQYF. For the CDR3, the DNA is TGTGCCAGCAGTTATTTTGGGGCGGGGTATTACGAGCAGTACTTC.

This rearrangement joins TRBV5-1 to TRBJ2-7; the D is unclear. This CDR3 region has 13 residues. Germline V lookup: CDR1 SGHRS, CDR2 YFSETQ. V was cut by 0 bases and J by 4 bases, with 8 bases left in between. CDR3 in DNA: TGCGCCAGCAGCTTGGTAGTCGATTACGAGCAGTACTTC. Translated, it gives CASSLVVDYEQYF. Based on the CDR3 plus reference TRBV5-1 and TRBJ2-7, the full variable domain is KAGVTQTPRYLIKTRGQQVTLSCSPISGHRSVSWYQQTPGQGLQFLFEYFSETQRNKGNFPGRFSGRQFSNSRSEMNVSTLELGDSALYLCASSLVVDYEQYFGPGTRLTVT.